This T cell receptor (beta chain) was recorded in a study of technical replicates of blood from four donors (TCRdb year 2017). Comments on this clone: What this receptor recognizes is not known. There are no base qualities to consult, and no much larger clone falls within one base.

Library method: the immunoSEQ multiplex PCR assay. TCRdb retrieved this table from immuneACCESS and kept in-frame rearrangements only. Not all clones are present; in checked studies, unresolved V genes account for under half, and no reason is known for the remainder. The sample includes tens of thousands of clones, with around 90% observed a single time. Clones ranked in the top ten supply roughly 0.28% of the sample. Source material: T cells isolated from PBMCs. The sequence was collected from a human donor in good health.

The DNA sequence reads TGTGCCTGGAGTATCGGGACTGGGTACAATGAGCAGTTCTTC. It codes for CAWSIGTGYNEQFF. The chain uses TRBV30 and TRBJ2-1; tentative D gene TRBD2, with 6 bases matching. Based on the germline V gene (reference sequence), the CDR1 and CDR2 sequences are GTSNPN and SVGIG. V and J are truncated by 2 bases and 4 bases respectively, leaving an intervening sequence of 12 bases. The CDR3 holds 14 amino acids from the cysteine to the phenylalanine. Here the CDR3 DNA is all that survives: 42 bases in frame from base 1.